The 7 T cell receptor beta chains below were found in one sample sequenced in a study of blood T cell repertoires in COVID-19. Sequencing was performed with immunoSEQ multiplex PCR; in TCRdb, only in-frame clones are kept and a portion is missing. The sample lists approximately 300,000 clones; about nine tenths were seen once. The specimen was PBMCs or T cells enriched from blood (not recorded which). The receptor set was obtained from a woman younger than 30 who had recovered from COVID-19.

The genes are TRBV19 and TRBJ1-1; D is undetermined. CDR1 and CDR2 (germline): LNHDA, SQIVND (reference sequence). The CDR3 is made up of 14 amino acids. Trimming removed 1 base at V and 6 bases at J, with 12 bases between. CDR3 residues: CASSIVNPVPEAFF. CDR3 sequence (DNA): TGTGCCAGTAGTATAGTTAATCCGGTCCCTGAAGCTTTCTTT.

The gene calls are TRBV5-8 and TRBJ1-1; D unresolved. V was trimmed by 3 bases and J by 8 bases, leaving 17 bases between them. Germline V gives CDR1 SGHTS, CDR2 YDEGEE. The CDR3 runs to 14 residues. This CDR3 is CASSWNAGTLEAFF. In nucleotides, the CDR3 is TGTGCCAGCAGCTGGAACGCGGGTACCCTAGAAGCTTTCTTT.

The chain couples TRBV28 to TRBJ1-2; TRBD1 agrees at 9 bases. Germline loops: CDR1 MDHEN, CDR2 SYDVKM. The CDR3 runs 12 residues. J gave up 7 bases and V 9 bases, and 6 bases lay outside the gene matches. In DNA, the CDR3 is TGTGCCAGTACCGGGACAGGGCCTGGCTACACCTTC. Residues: CASTGTGPGYTF.

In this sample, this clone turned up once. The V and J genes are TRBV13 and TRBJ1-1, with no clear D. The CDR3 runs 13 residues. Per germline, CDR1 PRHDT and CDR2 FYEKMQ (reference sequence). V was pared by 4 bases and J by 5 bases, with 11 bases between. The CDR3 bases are TGTGCCAGCAGCTCCGGATCGAGGACTGAAGCTTTCTTT. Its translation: CASSSGSRTEAFF. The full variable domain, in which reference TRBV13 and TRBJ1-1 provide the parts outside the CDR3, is AAGVIQSPRHLIKEKRETATLKCYPIPRHDTVYWYQQGPGQDPQFLISFYEKMQSDKGSIPDRFSAQQFSDYHSELNMSSLELGDSALYFCASSSGSRTEAFFGQGTRLTVV.

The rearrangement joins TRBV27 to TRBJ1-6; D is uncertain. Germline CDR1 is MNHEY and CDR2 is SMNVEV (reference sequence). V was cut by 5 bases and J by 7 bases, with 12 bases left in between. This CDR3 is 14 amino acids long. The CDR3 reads CASSPYNGNSPLHF. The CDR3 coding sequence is TGTGCCAGCAGTCCTTACAACGGGAATTCACCCCTCCACTTT.

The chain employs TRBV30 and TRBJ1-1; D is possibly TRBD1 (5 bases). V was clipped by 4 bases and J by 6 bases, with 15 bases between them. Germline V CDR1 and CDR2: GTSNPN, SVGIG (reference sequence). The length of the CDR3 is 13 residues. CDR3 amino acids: CAWTRRGWAEAFF. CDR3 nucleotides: TGTGCCTGGACCCGAAGGGGTTGGGCTGAAGCTTTCTTT.

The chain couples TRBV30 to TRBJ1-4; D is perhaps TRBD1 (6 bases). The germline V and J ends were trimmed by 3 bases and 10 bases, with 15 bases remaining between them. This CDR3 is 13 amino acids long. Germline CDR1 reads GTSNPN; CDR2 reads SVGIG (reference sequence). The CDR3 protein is CAWRGGAFGKLFF. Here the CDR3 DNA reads TGTGCCTGGAGGGGGGGGGCTTTCGGAAAACTGTTTTTT.